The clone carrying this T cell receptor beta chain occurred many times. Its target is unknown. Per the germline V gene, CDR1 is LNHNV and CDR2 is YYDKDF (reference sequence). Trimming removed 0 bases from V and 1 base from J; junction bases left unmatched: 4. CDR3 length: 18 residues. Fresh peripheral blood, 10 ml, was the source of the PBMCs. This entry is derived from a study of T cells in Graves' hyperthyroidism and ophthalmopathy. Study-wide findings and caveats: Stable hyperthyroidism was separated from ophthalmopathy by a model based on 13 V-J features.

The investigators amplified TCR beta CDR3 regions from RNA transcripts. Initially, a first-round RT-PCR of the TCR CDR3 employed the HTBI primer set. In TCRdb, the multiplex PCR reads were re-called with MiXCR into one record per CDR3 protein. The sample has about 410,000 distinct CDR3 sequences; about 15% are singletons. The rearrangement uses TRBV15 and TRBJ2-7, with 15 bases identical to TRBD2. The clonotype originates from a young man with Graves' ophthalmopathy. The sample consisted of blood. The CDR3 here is CATSRDQGTSGRSYEQYF. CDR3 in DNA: TGTGCCACCAGCAGAGACCAAGGGACTAGCGGGAGGTCCTACGAGCAGTACTTC.